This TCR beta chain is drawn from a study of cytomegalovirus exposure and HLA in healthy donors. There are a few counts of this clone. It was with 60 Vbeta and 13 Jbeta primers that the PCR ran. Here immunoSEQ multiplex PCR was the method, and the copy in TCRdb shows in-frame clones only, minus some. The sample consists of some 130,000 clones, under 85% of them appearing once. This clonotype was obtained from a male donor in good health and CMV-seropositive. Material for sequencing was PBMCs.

CDR3 DNA: TGTGCCAGCAGCACCGGGACTAGCAGGGGAGGCGGGGAGCTGTTTTTT. It translates to CASSTGTSRGGGELFF. The chain combines TRBV5-8 with TRBJ2-2, with 9 bases that match TRBD2. Trimming removed 4 bases from V and 7 bases from J; junction bases left unmatched: 11. The CDR3 runs to 16 residues. Germline assignment: CDR1 SGHTS and CDR2 YDEGEE. The entire variable domain, with the rest obtained from reference TRBV5-8 and TRBJ2-2, is as follows: EAGVTQSPTHLIKTRGQQATLRCSPISGHTSVYWYQQALGLGLQFLLWYDEGEERNRGNFPPRFSGRQFPNYSSELNVNALELEDSALYLCASSTGTSRGGGELFFGEGSRLTVL.